The clone carrying this T cell receptor beta chain turned up a few times. Its target is unknown. Germline V gives CDR1 KGHSH, CDR2 LQKENI. Losses at the gene ends were 2 bases for V and 5 bases for J; bases not matched to a gene: 9. This CDR3 comprises 15 residues. This entry comes from a study of T cell repertoires and leukemia-associated antigens. Study information: Effective reads per sample ranged from roughly 3.3 to 5.5 million. Findings and limits, study-wide: Whether expanded clones are antigen-specific and functional remains untested.

MiXCR was run by TCRdb on the 5' RACE reads, yielding one entry per CDR3 protein. The sample carries 12,000 or so distinct CDR3 sequences, roughly two fifths recorded once. Input material: CD3+ T cells sorted from blood and cultured. The chain recombines TRBV18 with TRBJ2-7; TRBD1 matches 7 bases. The TCR originated in a female donor in good health. Here the CDR3 reads CASSPMAGGWDEQYF. The CDR3 bases are TGTGCCAGCTCACCAATGGCAGGGGGATGGGACGAGCAGTACTTC.